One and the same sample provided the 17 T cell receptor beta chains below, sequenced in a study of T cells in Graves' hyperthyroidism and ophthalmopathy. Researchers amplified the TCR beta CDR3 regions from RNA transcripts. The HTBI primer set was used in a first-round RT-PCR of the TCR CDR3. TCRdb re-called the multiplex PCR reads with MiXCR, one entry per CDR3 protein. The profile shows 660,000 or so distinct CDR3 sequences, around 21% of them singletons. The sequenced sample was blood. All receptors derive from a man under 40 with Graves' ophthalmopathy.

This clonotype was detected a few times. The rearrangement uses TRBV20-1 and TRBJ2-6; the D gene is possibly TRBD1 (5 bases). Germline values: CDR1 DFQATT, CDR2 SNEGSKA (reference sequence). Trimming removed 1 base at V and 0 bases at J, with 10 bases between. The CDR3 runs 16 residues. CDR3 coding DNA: TGCAGTGCTAGAGCAGGGTCCCTCTCTGGGGCCAACGTCCTGACTTTC. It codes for CSARAGSLSGANVLTF.

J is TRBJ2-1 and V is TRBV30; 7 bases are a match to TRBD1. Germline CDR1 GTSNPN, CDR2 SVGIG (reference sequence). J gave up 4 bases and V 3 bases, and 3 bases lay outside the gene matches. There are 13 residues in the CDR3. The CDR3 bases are TGTGCCTGGAGCCCAGGGGGTTACAATGAGCAGTTCTTC. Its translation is CAWSPGGYNEQFF.

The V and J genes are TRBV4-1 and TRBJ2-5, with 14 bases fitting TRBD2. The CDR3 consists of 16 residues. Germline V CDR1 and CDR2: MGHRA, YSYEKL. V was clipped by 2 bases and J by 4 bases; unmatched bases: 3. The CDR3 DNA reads TGCGCCAGCAGCCAACAGACTAGCGGGAGGGGAGAGACCCAGTACTTC. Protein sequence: CASSQQTSGRGETQYF.

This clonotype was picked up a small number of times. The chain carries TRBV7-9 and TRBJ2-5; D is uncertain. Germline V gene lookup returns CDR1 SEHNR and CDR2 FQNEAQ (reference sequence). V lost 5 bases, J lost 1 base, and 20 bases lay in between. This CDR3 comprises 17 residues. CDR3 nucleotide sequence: TGTGCCAGCAGCCAAGACGGCCCGCTGGACCCCCAAGAGACCCAGTACTTC. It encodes CASSQDGPLDPQETQYF. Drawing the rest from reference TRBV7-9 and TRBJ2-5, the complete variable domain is DTGVSQNPRHKITKRGQNVTFRCDPISEHNRLYWYRQTLGQGPEFLTYFQNEAQLEKSRLLSDRFSAERPKGSFSTLEIQRTEQGDSAMYLCASSQDGPLDPQETQYFGPGTRLLVL.

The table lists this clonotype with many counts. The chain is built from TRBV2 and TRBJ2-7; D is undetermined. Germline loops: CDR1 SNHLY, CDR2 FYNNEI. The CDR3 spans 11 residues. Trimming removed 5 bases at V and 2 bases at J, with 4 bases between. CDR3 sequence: CASSFTYEQYF. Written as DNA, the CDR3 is TGTGCCAGCAGTTTTACCTACGAGCAGTACTTC.

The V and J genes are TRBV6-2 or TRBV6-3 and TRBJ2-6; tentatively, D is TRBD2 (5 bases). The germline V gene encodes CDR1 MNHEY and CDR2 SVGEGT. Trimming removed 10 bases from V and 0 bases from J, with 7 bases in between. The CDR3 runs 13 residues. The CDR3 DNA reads TGTGCCACCGGGAACTCTGGGGCCAACGTCCTGACTTTC. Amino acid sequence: CATGNSGANVLTF.

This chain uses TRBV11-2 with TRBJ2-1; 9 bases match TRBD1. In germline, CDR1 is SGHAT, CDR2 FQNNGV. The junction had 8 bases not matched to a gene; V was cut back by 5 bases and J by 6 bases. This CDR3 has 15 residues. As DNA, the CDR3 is TGTGCCAGCAGCCGACTCCGGGACAGGGTCAATGAGCAGTTCTTC. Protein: CASSRLRDRVNEQFF.

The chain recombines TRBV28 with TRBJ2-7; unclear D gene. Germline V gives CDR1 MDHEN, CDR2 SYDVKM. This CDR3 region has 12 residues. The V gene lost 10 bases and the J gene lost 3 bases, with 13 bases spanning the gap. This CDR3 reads CATLGSLYEQYF. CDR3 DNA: TGTGCCACCCTAGGCAGTCTCTACGAGCAGTACTTC.

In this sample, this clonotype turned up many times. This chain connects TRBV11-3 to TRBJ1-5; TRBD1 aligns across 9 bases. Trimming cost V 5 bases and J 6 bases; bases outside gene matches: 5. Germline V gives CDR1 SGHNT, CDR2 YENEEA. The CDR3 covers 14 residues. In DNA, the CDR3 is TGTGCCAGCAGCAGGACAGGGGTTTGTCAGCCCCAGCATTTT. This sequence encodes CASSRTGVCQPQHF.

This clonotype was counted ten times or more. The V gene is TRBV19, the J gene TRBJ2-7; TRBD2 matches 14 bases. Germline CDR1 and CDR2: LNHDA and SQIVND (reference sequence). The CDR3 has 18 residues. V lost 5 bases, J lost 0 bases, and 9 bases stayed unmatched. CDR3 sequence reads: CASSRKGTSGGSSYEQYF. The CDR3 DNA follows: TGTGCCAGTAGTCGGAAGGGGACTAGCGGGGGAAGCTCCTACGAGCAGTACTTC.

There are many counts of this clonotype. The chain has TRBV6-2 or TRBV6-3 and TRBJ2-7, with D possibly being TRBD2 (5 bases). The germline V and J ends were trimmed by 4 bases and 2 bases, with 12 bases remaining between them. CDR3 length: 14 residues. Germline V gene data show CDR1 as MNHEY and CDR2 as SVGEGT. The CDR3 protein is CASSLGLGTYEQYF. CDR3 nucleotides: TGTGCCAGCAGTTTAGGACTGGGGACCTACGAGCAGTACTTC.

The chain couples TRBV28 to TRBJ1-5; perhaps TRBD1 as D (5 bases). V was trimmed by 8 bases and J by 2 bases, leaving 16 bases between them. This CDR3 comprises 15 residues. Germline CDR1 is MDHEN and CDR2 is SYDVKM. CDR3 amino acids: CASLFLTGRNQPQHF. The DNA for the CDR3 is TGTGCCAGCCTATTTCTTACAGGACGCAATCAGCCCCAGCATTTT.

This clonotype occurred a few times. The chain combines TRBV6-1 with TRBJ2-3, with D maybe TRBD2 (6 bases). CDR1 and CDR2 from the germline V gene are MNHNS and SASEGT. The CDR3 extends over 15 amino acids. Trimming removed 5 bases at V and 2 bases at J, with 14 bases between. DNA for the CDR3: TGTGCCAGCAGTCCCTCCCGGGACTCCACAGATACGCAGTATTTT. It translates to CASSPSRDSTDTQYF.

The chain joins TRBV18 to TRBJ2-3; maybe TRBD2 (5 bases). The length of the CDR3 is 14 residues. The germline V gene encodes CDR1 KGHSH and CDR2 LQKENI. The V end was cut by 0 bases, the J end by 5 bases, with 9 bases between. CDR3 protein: CASSPPRVRDTQYF. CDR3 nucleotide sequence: TGTGCCAGCTCACCACCGAGGGTCCGAGATACGCAGTATTTT.

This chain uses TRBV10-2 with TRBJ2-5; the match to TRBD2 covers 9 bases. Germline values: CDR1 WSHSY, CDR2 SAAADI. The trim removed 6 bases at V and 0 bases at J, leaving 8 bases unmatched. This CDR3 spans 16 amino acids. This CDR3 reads CASSPLAGRYQETQYF. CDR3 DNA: TGCGCCAGCAGCCCCCTAGCGGGAAGGTACCAAGAGACCCAGTACTTC.

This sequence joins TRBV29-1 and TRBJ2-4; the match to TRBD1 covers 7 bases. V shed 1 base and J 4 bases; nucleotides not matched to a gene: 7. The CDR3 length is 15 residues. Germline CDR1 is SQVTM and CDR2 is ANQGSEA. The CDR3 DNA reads TGCAGCGTTGAAGGCAGGGGGAAGGGGAAAAACATTCAGTACTTC. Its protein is CSVEGRGKGKNIQYF.

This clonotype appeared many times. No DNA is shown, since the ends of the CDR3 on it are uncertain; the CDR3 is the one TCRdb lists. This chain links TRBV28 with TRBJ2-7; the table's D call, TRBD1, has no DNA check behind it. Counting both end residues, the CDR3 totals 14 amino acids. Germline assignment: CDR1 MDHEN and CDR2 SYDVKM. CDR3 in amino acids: CASSSSGQHYEQYF.